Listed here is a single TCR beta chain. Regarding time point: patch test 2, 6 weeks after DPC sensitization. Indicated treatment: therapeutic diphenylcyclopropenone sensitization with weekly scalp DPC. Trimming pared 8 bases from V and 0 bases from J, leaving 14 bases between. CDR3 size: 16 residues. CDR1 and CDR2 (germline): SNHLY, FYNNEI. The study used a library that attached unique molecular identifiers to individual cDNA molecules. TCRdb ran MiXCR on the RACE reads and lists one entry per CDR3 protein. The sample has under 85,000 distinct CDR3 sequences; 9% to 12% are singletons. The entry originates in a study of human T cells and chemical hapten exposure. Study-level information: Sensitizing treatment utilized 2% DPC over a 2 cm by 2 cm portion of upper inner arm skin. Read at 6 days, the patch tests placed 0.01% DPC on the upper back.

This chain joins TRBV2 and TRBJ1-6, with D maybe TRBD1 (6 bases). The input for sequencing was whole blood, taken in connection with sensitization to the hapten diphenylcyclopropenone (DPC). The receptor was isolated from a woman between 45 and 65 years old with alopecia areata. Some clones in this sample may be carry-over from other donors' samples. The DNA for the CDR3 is TGTGCCAGCTTCGTGGGGGCCAGCTCCTATAATTCACCCCTCCACTTT. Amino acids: CASFVGASSYNSPLHF.